This T cell receptor beta chain was observed in a study of T cell responses to AZD1222 COVID-19 vaccine (dated by TCRdb to the early 2020s). For the study in its entirety: AZD1222 recipients given second doses at about 4 weeks or at about 12 weeks were pooled, since spike-specific TCR depth and breadth were not found to differ between the two schedules. Trial participants were enrolled by age into 18-55, 56-69 and 70-plus year subgroups, with roughly 150, 30 and 60 TCR-sequenced participants respectively. A total of 233 trial participants underwent TCR sequencing, of whom around 200 received two doses of AZD1222 and about 25 received two doses of the MenACWY control vaccine.

Per the publication, the time point label means: baseline before first vaccination. Vaccinee samples came from UK trials COV001 and COV002, including a single-blind randomized controlled phase 2/3 trial of AZD1222 (ChAdOx1 nCoV-19) in healthy adults. For TCRbeta chain sequencing, PBMC samples were collected from trial participants at day 0 and at day 28 after the second dose. As to this clone: There is no known antigen for this receptor. The sample holds no much larger clone one base away, and base qualities are not on file.

Paper-wide results and their limitations: Most participants were white British and females outnumbered males, and the authors suggested that clonal diversity may have been underestimated. Reportedly, close to half of the unique spike-specific TCRs recognized epitopes lying outside the regions that are mutated in the B.1.351 and B.1.1.7 variants. Conclusions about previously exposed vaccinees are limited, since just six AZD1222 recipients were seropositive for SARS-CoV-2 at baseline. The vaccine-associated CD4 TCRs covered the entire spike protein, and the dominant responses fell in regions 160-218 and 743-854. Because no samples from the day 14 peak response were available, repertoires could be characterized only after the peak T cell response. Spike-specific TCR breadth and depth rose significantly after two AZD1222 doses compared with day 0 and with MenACWY recipients. In the small 56-69-year group, the increase in depth fell short of significance, most likely because of low power.

CDR1 is given as LNHDA and CDR2 as SQIVND, both from the germline V gene (reference sequence). V is cut back by 6 bases and J by 2 bases, with 1 base in the junction unmatched. The CDR3 has 13 amino acids, counting the end cysteine and phenylalanine. Only the CDR3 region is kept as DNA, spanning 39 bases read in frame from base 1. The CDR3 regions of human TCRbeta chains were analyzed by immunosequencing. Processing in the source paper ran as follows. Repertoire TCRs were matched against a reference library of SARS-CoV-2-specific TCRs generated with the MIRA antigen-specificity platform. Breadth was defined as the fraction of unique TCRs that were SARS-CoV-2-associated. Depth was defined as the fraction of total T cells that were SARS-CoV-2-associated. Each spike-specific TCR was assigned to its reactive spike region and to a CD4 or CD8 class using the MIRA data. Log10-transformed breadth and depth values were compared by one-way ANOVA with Sidak's multiple comparisons tests. TCRdb provides this immuneACCESS table in a form limited to in-frame rearrangements. Some clones are lacking; in checked studies, under half of them reflect an unresolved V gene, and why the rest are absent is not known. The V and J calls and clone size come from that table; D and trimming were worked out from the DNA. In this sample the table shows some 170,000 clones, over 85% of which occur a single time. The top ten clonotypes cover 2.5% to 3% of the sample.

The source material was peripheral blood, sampled on day 0 of AZD1222 vaccination. The receptor comes from an adult in good health. This chain is built from TRBV19 and TRBJ1-2, and 9 junction bases match TRBD1. The CDR3 protein sequence reads: CASRTGGNYGYTF. The DNA reads TGTGCCAGTAGAACAGGGGGCAACTATGGCTACACCTTC.